Listed here are 14 T cell receptor beta chains from one sample, sequenced in a study of blood T cells in healthy people across ages. The use of a sample-barcoded 5' primer and a J-beta primer mix characterized a second PCR of about 6 to 12 cycles. TCRdb redid the calling of the 5' RACE reads with MiXCR, one entry per CDR3 protein. The sample lists over 750,000 distinct CDR3 sequences, roughly 25% occurring once. Separately, the same data were catalogued under a study of T cells of mothers and their children.

The sequenced sample consisted of blood. Receptor source: a boy aged 10-17 years in good health.

The chain couples TRBV6-6 to TRBJ2-1, with D perhaps TRBD1 (6 bases). Near its end, the DNA agrees better with TRBJ2-7, so the J call may be wrong. Germline V gene data show CDR1 as MNHNY and CDR2 as SVGAGI (reference sequence). CDR3 length: 13 amino acids. The CDR3 DNA sequence: TGTGCCAGCACCCAGGGGATGTCCTACGAGCAGTACTTC. Its protein is CASTQGMSYEQYF.

The genes are TRBV5-6 and TRBJ2-5; the D is unclear. The J call is uncertain, as TRBJ2-1 better fits the DNA end. The CDR3 spans 13 residues. Germline V gives CDR1 SGHDT, CDR2 YYEEEE. The CDR3 DNA sequence: TGTGCCAGCAGCTACATAGGGCGCAATGAGCAGTTCTTC. Its translation: CASSYIGRNEQFF.

The rearrangement uses TRBV5-6 and TRBJ2-5; perhaps TRBD2 as D (5 bases). The CDR3 sequence is 13 residues long. Trimming pared 2 bases from V and 3 bases from J, leaving 8 bases between. The V gene's germline CDR1 is SGHDT and CDR2 YYEEEE. The DNA for the CDR3 is TGTGCCAGCAGCTTTAGAGCGGAAGAGACCCAGTACTTC. As protein: CASSFRAEETQYF.

The rearrangement uses TRBV28 and TRBJ2-1; 11 bases agree with TRBD2. With 7 bases clipped from V and 8 bases from J, the junction kept 22 bases outside the gene matches. CDR1 is MDHEN, CDR2 SYDVKM, per germline. The CDR3 loop spans 19 amino acids. CDR3 bases: TGTGCCAGCAACCAACTTAGCGGGAGGGCCTCAGAATCCTCCCATGAGCAGTTCTTC. Its protein product is CASNQLSGRASESSHEQFF.

The table lists this clonotype with many counts. The rearrangement joins TRBV28 to TRBJ2-7; 9 bases are a match to TRBD1. V was clipped by 8 bases and J by 3 bases; unmatched bases: 14. Germline V gives CDR1 MDHEN, CDR2 SYDVKM. The CDR3 runs 16 residues. The CDR3, as DNA: TGTGCCAGCCAGTCGACAGGGACAGGGAACGGCTACGAGCAGTACTTC. This encodes CASQSTGTGNGYEQYF.

The V call is TRBV29-1, the J call TRBJ2-3; D possibly corresponds to TRBD2 (6 bases). Trimming removed 4 bases from V and 4 bases from J, with 15 bases in between. The CDR3 length is 14 residues. CDR1 is SQVTM, CDR2 ANQGSEA, per germline. The CDR3 nucleotides are TGCAGCGTTGGAGCCGGGGGAGGCGCAGATACGCAGTATTTT. Translating gives CSVGAGGGADTQYF.

This clonotype has a handful of counts. V and J are TRBV7-9 and TRBJ2-5; TRBD1 might be the D (6 bases). The J call may be in error: the DNA end matches TRBJ2-7 better. This CDR3 is built from 14 residues. Germline CDR1 SEHNR, CDR2 FQNEAQ (reference sequence). The CDR3 loop is CASSLVTGNAEQYF. The CDR3 nucleotides read TGTGCCAGCAGCTTAGTGACAGGAAACGCCGAGCAGTACTTC.

J is TRBJ2-3 and V is TRBV27; 7 positions match TRBD2. With V trimmed by 3 bases and J by 4 bases, 4 bases remained unmatched. Per germline, CDR1 MNHEY and CDR2 SMNVEV (reference sequence). The CDR3 length is 14 residues. CDR3 in amino acids: CASSFWTSSDTQYF. DNA of the CDR3: TGTGCCAGCAGTTTTTGGACTAGTTCAGATACGCAGTATTTT.

This clonotype came up a few times. The genes are TRBV9 and TRBJ1-1; possible D gene TRBD1, 5 bases. Germline CDR1 SGDLS, CDR2 YYNGEE. The V end lost 2 bases, the J end lost 6 bases, and 11 bases lay between the germline ends. This CDR3 region has 13 residues. For the CDR3, the DNA is TGTGCCAGCAGCGTCGGGGGAGTCGCTGAAGCTTTCTTT. It translates to CASSVGGVAEAFF.

This rearrangement joins TRBV7-9 to TRBJ2-1; 7 bases fit TRBD2. There are 17 residues in the CDR3. After removal of 2 bases from V and 5 bases from J, the junction contained 12 bases not matched to a gene. In germline, CDR1 is SEHNR, CDR2 FQNEAQ (reference sequence). CDR3 region: CASSLFPLRLAHNEQFF. In DNA, the CDR3 is TGTGCCAGCAGCTTATTCCCTCTGAGACTAGCCCACAATGAGCAGTTCTTC. Using reference TRBV7-9 and TRBJ2-1 for the parts outside the CDR3, the full variable domain is DTGVSQNPRHKITKRGQNVTFRCDPISEHNRLYWYRQTLGQGPEFLTYFQNEAQLEKSRLLSDRFSAERPKGSFSTLEIQRTEQGDSAMYLCASSLFPLRLAHNEQFFGPGTRLTVL.

This clonotype appeared many times. The rearrangement links TRBV7-2 to TRBJ2-7; 14 bases map to TRBD2. J was trimmed by 3 bases and V by 0 bases; bases with no gene match: 1. This CDR3 region has 16 residues. Germline V gene data show CDR1 as SGHTA and CDR2 as FQGNSA. This CDR3 reads CASSLAGLAGGYEQYF. CDR3 DNA sequence: TGTGCCAGCAGCTTAGCTGGACTAGCGGGAGGCTACGAGCAGTACTTC.

The chain employs TRBV5-1 and TRBJ2-7, with 7 bases identical to TRBD2. Trimming cost V 2 bases and J 2 bases; bases outside gene matches: 7. Germline CDR1 SGHRS, CDR2 YFSETQ. The CDR3 is made up of 15 amino acids. CDR3 coding DNA: TGCGCCAGCAGCTTATTAGCGGGCCCTCCCTACGAGCAGTACTTC. This gives the protein CASSLLAGPPYEQYF. The full variable domain, completed using reference TRBV5-1 and TRBJ2-7, is KAGVTQTPRYLIKTRGQQVTLSCSPISGHRSVSWYQQTPGQGLQFLFEYFSETQRNKGNFPGRFSGRQFSNSRSEMNVSTLELGDSALYLCASSLLAGPPYEQYFGPGTRLTVT.

The genes are TRBV10-3 and TRBJ2-5, with a tentative D call TRBD2 (5 bases). The V gene's germline CDR1 is ENHRY and CDR2 SYGVKD. V was clipped by 10 bases and J by 2 bases, with 14 bases between them. The CDR3 is 13 amino acids. CDR3 sequence: CATGNSPQETQYF. For the CDR3, the DNA is TGTGCCACCGGGAACAGTCCACAAGAGACCCAGTACTTC.

The chain employs TRBV5-5 and TRBJ1-2; D not resolved. The CDR3 contains 14 residues. V dropped 3 bases and J dropped 8 bases, with 17 bases sitting between them. Looked up from germline, CDR1 is SGHKS and CDR2 is YYEKEE (reference sequence). The CDR3 spells CASSSWTESSGYTF. For the CDR3, the DNA is TGTGCCAGCAGCTCTTGGACGGAGAGTAGCGGCTACACCTTC.